This passage covers 17 T cell receptor beta chains from one sample sequenced in a study of CXCR3-negative and CXCR3-positive naive CD8 T cells. Study results and limitations: Naive cells that were CXCR3-positive had more hydrophobic TRB CDR3s (compared with CXCR3-negative naive cells).

Via 5' RACE with UMI labels, TRB cDNA libraries were prepared. TCRdb re-called the 5' RACE reads and catalogs CDR3 proteins one per entry, DNA excluded. This table lists around 65,000 distinct CDR3 sequences. These TCRs' antigens remain unknown. Sequencing used naive CXCR3+ CD8+ T cells from blood. Subset meaning: CD45RO-CCR7+CD27+CD95- naive CD8+ T cells expressing CXCR3 (TNR3+). The source of these receptors is a human donor in good health. Some clones in this sample may be carry-over from other donors' samples.

V usage is TRBV7-9 and J usage is TRBJ2-1; lacking DNA, the TRBD1 call made by TCRdb goes unchecked. Germline CDR1 SEHNR, CDR2 FQNEAQ (reference sequence). This CDR3 has 17 amino acids. CDR3 loop: CASSSTSGGAPYNEQFF.

This chain joins TRBV20-1 and TRBJ1-5; TCRdb lists TRBD1, though no DNA is available to test this call. Germline-derived CDR1 and CDR2 are DFQATT and SNEGSKA (reference sequence). This CDR3 is built from 17 residues. The CDR3 protein is CSANTILGGLSNQPQHF.

The chain is built from TRBV21-1 and TRBJ2-1; TCRdb proposes TRBD1, but this gene call is untestable without DNA. TRBV21-1 is tagged as a pseudogene. CDR3 length equals 18 residues. The CDR3 protein is CASSRETGGRRRMDEQFF.

The CDR3 loop reads CASSLTGGQGSPLHF. This chain joins TRBV5-5 and TRBJ1-6; TCRdb proposes TRBD1, but this gene call is untestable without DNA. Germline loops: CDR1 SGHKS, CDR2 YYEKEE (reference sequence). This CDR3 is 15 amino acids long.

The chain employs TRBV7-9 and TRBJ2-7; lacking DNA, the TRBD2 call made by TCRdb goes unchecked. This CDR3 contains 15 residues. Germline values: CDR1 SEHNR, CDR2 FQNEAQ (reference sequence). The CDR3 protein is CASSATSGGRYEQYF.

This chain's CDR3 is CASSLASAQGSSGELFF. The V and J genes are TRBV7-9 and TRBJ2-2; no DNA is available, so the TRBD1 call from TCRdb remains unchecked. This CDR3 has 17 residues. The germline V gene has CDR1 SEHNR and CDR2 FQNEAQ (reference sequence).

The rearrangement links TRBV12-3 or TRBV12-4 to TRBJ1-5; TCRdb's D call, TRBD1, is unchecked because there is no DNA. The CDR3 is 17 amino acids. The CDR3: CASSPPSVRVGNQPQHF.

The chain links TRBV7-8 to TRBJ2-7; checking the TCRdb D call of TRBD1 is not possible without DNA. CDR3 length: 15 residues. Looked up from germline, CDR1 is SGHVS and CDR2 is FQNEAQ. The CDR3: CASSPTGAEDYEQYF.

The V gene is TRBV6-5, the J gene TRBJ1-1. Germline CDR1 is MNHEY and CDR2 is SVGAGI. CDR3 length: 13 amino acids. The CDR3 region is CASSYYRDTEALF.

J is TRBJ2-7 and V is TRBV10-3; checking the TCRdb D call of TRBD1 is not possible without DNA. Germline V CDR1 and CDR2: ENHRY, SYGVKD. CDR3 length: 15 amino acids. The CDR3 protein is CAISDGQVLSYEQYF.

V is TRBV10-2 and J is TRBJ2-7. This CDR3 has 14 residues. Per germline, CDR1 WSHSY and CDR2 SAAADI. CDR3 amino acids: CASSFTGGSYEQYF.

The V and J genes are TRBV9 and TRBJ2-1; the D call of TRBD1 rests on TCRdb alone, since no DNA is present to check it. Germline CDR1 reads SGDLS; CDR2 reads YYNGEE. The CDR3 is 15 amino acids. The CDR3 here is CASSEDRTAWDEQFF.

V is TRBV7-3 and J is TRBJ2-1; the D call from TCRdb, TRBD2, cannot be confirmed without DNA. The CDR3 loop spans 17 amino acids. Germline loops: CDR1 SGHTA, CDR2 FQGTGA. CDR3 loop: CASSLHASGRAGNEQFF.

This CDR3 is CASSLVGAGEQFF. The V call is TRBV7-9, the J call TRBJ2-1; with no DNA, the TCRdb D assignment of TRBD1 cannot be verified. CDR3 length: 13 amino acids. Germline V lookup: CDR1 SEHNR, CDR2 FQNEAQ (reference sequence).

CDR3 amino acids: CASSQVSGGANEQFF. V is TRBV4-2 and J is TRBJ2-1; checking the TCRdb D call of TRBD2 is not possible without DNA. Germline values: CDR1 LGHNA, CDR2 YNFKEQ. CDR3 size: 15 residues.

The V and J genes are TRBV4-2 and TRBJ2-7; lacking DNA, the TRBD2 call made by TCRdb goes unchecked. The germline V gene encodes CDR1 LGHNA and CDR2 YNFKEQ. The CDR3 runs to 16 residues. The CDR3 sequence is CASRGLAGMNRYEQYF.

The chain carries TRBV27 and TRBJ2-7. Germline-derived CDR1 and CDR2 are MNHEY and SMNVEV (reference sequence). This CDR3 spans 14 amino acids. CDR3 residues: CASKFRMANYEQYF.